Listed below are T cell receptor beta chains from one sample, sequenced in a study of glioma-infiltrating T cells after dendritic cell vaccination. The protocol was immunoSEQ multiplex PCR, while the TCRdb copy is restricted to in-frame clones and leaves out a portion. Of 65,000 to 80,000 clones listed, more than 75% are singletons. This material consisted of blood, taken after dendritic cell vaccination. The source is a human donor with glioblastoma. Each CDR3 is given with its conserved first and last residue. The D gene is left open where the match is weak. Size is stated for part of the rows, as once, few or many counts, or as a class when the clone is expanded.

V gene,J gene,D gene,clone size,CDR3 length,CDR3 protein,CDR3 DNA
TRBV27,TRBJ2-5,TRBD2,once,17,CASSFSGLAGAQETQYF,TGTGCCAGCAGTTTCTCGGGACTAGCGGGAGCCCAAGAGACCCAGTACTTC
TRBV11-3,TRBJ2-6,.,.,17,CASSLAGARAGANVLTF,TGTGCCAGCAGCTTGGCAGGGGCGAGGGCTGGGGCCAACGTCCTGACTTTC
TRBV13,TRBJ2-7,TRBD1,.,14,CASSLDQGVYEQYF,TGTGCCAGCAGCTTGGACCAGGGGGTCTACGAGCAGTACTTC
TRBV27,TRBJ1-1,.,.,15,CASSSWDSGFTEAFF,TGTGCCAGCAGTTCTTGGGACTCCGGATTCACTGAAGCTTTCTTT
TRBV27,TRBJ1-1,TRBD1,.,15,CASSLAAGGSTEAFF,TGTGCCAGCAGTTTAGCGGCAGGGGGTAGTACTGAAGCTTTCTTT
TRBV27,TRBJ2-5,.,.,12,CASSHRGETQYF,TGTGCCAGCTCCCATCGGGGGGAGACCCAGTACTTC
TRBV7-2,TRBJ2-1,.,.,12,CASTPADNEQFF,TGTGCCAGCACCCCTGCGGACAATGAGCAGTTCTTC
TRBV10-3,TRBJ2-2,TRBD2,.,17,CAISVWPSGPNTGELFF,TGTGCCATCAGTGTGTGGCCTAGCGGTCCGAACACCGGGGAGCTGTTTTTT
TRBV5-5,TRBJ2-1,TRBD2,.,14,CATTGTTIYNEQFF,TGTGCCACCACCGGGACTACTATATACAATGAGCAGTTCTTC
TRBV7-3,TRBJ1-1,.,.,13,CASSLAANTEAFF,TGTGCCAGCAGCCTGGCGGCGAACACTGAAGCTTTCTTT
TRBV5-4,TRBJ1-1,.,.,16,CASSLALRVKDTEAFF,TGTGCCAGCAGCTTGGCCTTGAGGGTTAAGGACACTGAAGCTTTCTTT
TRBV18,TRBJ2-3,TRBD2,.,16,CASSSRRLAVTDTQYF,TGTGCCAGCTCATCACGACGACTAGCAGTCACAGATACGCAGTATTTT
TRBV7-2,TRBJ1-4,.,once,14,CATLKGGGNEKLFF,TGTGCCACACTAAAGGGGGGGGGAAATGAAAAACTGTTTTTT
TRBV6-1,TRBJ2-3,.,.,12,CASSVLAGTQYF,TGTGCCAGCAGTGTGCTAGCCGGTACGCAGTATTTT
TRBV29-1,TRBJ1-2,.,.,13,CTAYGDTLGGYTF,TGCACCGCTTACGGGGACACCTTGGGAGGCTACACCTTC
TRBV19,TRBJ1-3,TRBD1,.,13,CASGQGRGNTIYF,TGTGCCAGCGGACAGGGAAGAGGAAACACCATATATTTT
TRBV14,TRBJ1-6,TRBD1,.,16,CASSHLLQGARSPLHF,TGTGCCAGCAGCCACCTCTTACAGGGGGCGAGGTCACCCCTCCACTTT
TRBV10-2,TRBJ2-7,.,.,16,CASSGITAPLSYEQYF,TGCGCCAGCAGTGGGATTACAGCTCCTCTATCCTACGAGCAGTACTTC
TRBV5-1,TRBJ2-1,TRBD2,.,16,CASSGMTSGDYNEQFF,TGCGCCAGCAGCGGGATGACTAGCGGGGACTACAATGAGCAGTTCTTC
TRBV11-2,TRBJ1-4,.,.,15,CASSLRGAIVEKLFF,TGTGCCAGCAGCTTACGGGGGGCGATTGTTGAAAAACTGTTTTTT
TRBV5-1,TRBJ2-2,.,.,14,CASSGGGRTGELFF,TGCGCCAGCAGCGGGGGGGGGCGCACCGGGGAGCTGTTTTTT
TRBV6-4,TRBJ2-4,.,.,15,CASSGGRFGGNIQYF,TGTGCCAGCAGTGGGGGGCGGTTCGGAGGAAACATTCAGTACTTC
TRBV6-1,TRBJ1-2,TRBD1,.,13,CASSGPGGYGYTF,TGTGCCAGCAGTGGACCAGGGGGTTATGGCTACACCTTC
TRBV30,TRBJ1-5,TRBD1,.,14,CAWSKKGGGQPQHF,TGTGCCTGGAGTAAGAAAGGGGGCGGTCAGCCCCAGCATTTT
TRBV7-9,TRBJ2-3,.,.,13,CASSSTVPDTQYF,TGTGCCAGCAGCTCGACAGTCCCAGATACGCAGTATTTT
TRBV30,TRBJ1-1,.,.,12,CAWSVQVAEAFF,TGTGCCTGGAGTGTACAGGTGGCTGAAGCTTTCTTT
TRBV5-1,TRBJ2-3,.,once,13,CASSFSAQDTQYF,TGCGCCAGCAGCTTCTCCGCTCAGGATACGCAGTATTTT
TRBV27,TRBJ1-2,.,.,14,CASSLSRGWNGYTF,TGTGCCAGCAGTTTAAGCAGGGGATGGAATGGCTACACCTTC
TRBV29-1,TRBJ1-1,.,once,17,CSVGGSGGRWVNTEAFF,TGCAGCGTTGGAGGGTCGGGCGGACGTTGGGTGAACACTGAAGCTTTCTTT
TRBV7-2,TRBJ2-1,.,once,15,CASSPRDTIYNEQFF,TGTGCCAGCAGCCCTAGGGACACGATTTACAATGAGCAGTTCTTC
TRBV27,TRBJ1-4,.,.,16,CASSPLEGLGGEKLFF,TGTGCCAGCAGTCCCCTGGAGGGGTTGGGCGGTGAAAAACTGTTTTTT
TRBV5-4,TRBJ2-3,TRBD2,few,14,CASSLELAIDTQYF,TGTGCCAGCAGCTTGGAACTAGCGATAGATACGCAGTATTTT
TRBV7-2,TRBJ1-1,.,.,14,CASTLTGANTEAFF,TGTGCCAGCACCTTGACAGGAGCGAACACTGAAGCTTTCTTT
TRBV27,TRBJ1-2,TRBD1,.,12,CASSQGDYGYTF,TGTGCCAGCAGCCAGGGGGACTATGGCTACACCTTC
TRBV7-6,TRBJ2-5,.,.,17,CASSSLRSEDDGETQYF,TGTGCCAGCAGCTCCCTCCGGTCCGAGGATGACGGAGAGACCCAGTACTTC
TRBV11-3,TRBJ2-7,.,.,13,CASSLELVYEQYF,TGTGCCAGCAGCTTAGAATTAGTCTACGAGCAGTACTTC
TRBV4-1,TRBJ2-7,TRBD1,.,15,CASSPRTGASYEQYF,TGCGCCAGCAGCCCGCGGACAGGTGCCTCCTACGAGCAGTACTTC
TRBV18,TRBJ2-5,TRBD1,.,14,CASSLDRGQETQYF,TGTGCCAGCTCCCTCGACAGGGGGCAGGAGACCCAGTACTTC
TRBV9,TRBJ2-2,.,.,14,CASSVGRDTGELFF,TGTGCCAGCAGCGTAGGGCGGGACACCGGGGAGCTGTTTTTT
TRBV30,TRBJ2-7,TRBD1,.,15,CAWGTGGDKSYEQYF,TGTGCCTGGGGGACAGGGGGCGATAAATCCTACGAGCAGTACTTC
TRBV11-2,TRBJ2-7,.,.,14,CASSPGGGAVGILF,TGTGCCAGCAGCCCCGGGGGAGGCGCGGTAGGGATACTCTTC
TRBV19,TRBJ1-2,.,.,14,CASSTGGDFYGYTF,TGTGCCAGTAGTACGGGCGGGGACTTCTATGGCTACACCTTC
TRBV7-2,TRBJ1-2,TRBD1,.,14,CASSLRTGAYGYTF,TGTGCCAGCAGCTTAAGAACAGGGGCCTATGGCTACACCTTC
TRBV5-1,TRBJ2-7,.,.,13,CASGPLKSYEQYF,TGCGCCAGCGGCCCCCTGAAGTCCTACGAGCAGTACTTC
TRBV6-6,TRBJ1-2,.,once,15,CASSYMARGNYGYTF,TGTGCCAGCAGTTACATGGCCAGGGGCAACTATGGCTACACCTTC
TRBV7-9,TRBJ2-1,.,few,12,CASSLGTPEQFF,TGTGCCAGCAGCTTAGGGACACCTGAGCAGTTCTTC
TRBV27,TRBJ2-1,.,.,16,CASSFTSSGVHNEQFF,TGTGCCAGCAGTTTCACCTCGAGCGGAGTCCACAATGAGCAGTTCTTC
TRBV11-2,TRBJ1-5,TRBD1,.,15,CASSLDGQGGQPQHF,TGTGCCAGCAGCTTAGACGGACAGGGGGGTCAGCCCCAGCATTTT
TRBV15,TRBJ2-7,.,.,13,CATSSDLTGEQYF,TGTGCCACCAGCAGCGACCTAACGGGCGAGCAGTACTTC
TRBV2,TRBJ1-2,.,.,14,CASMRTMTGGGYTF,TGTGCCAGCATGAGGACAATGACGGGCGGTGGCTACACCTTC
TRBV2,TRBJ1-2,TRBD1,.,14,CASSRQGDYYGYTF,TGTGCCAGCAGTCGACAGGGGGATTACTATGGCTACACCTTC
TRBV29-1,TRBJ2-1,TRBD2,.,13,CSVLAGGGNEQFF,TGCAGCGTCCTAGCGGGAGGGGGCAATGAGCAGTTCTTC
TRBV18,TRBJ2-7,.,.,12,CASGPQSYEQYF,TGTGCCAGCGGGCCGCAATCCTACGAGCAGTACTTC
TRBV18,TRBJ1-6,.,.,13,CASSGQYNSPLHF,TGTGCCAGCTCCGGACAGTATAATTCACCCCTCCACTTT
TRBV5-1,TRBJ1-2,TRBD1,.,14,CASSLKGADYGYTF,TGCGCCAGCAGCTTAAAGGGGGCGGACTATGGCTACACCTTC